This T cell receptor (beta chain) was recovered during a study of blood T cell repertoires in COVID-19. Study summary: The United States, Italy and Spain were the sources of the acute and convalescent COVID-19 samples. In each case, the material was cDNA or gDNA derived from T cells, B-cell-depleted T cells, or PBMCs.

The V gene's germline CDR1 is SGDLS and CDR2 YYNGEE. The CDR3 is 16 residues long. Trimming pared 3 bases from V and 0 bases from J, leaving 15 bases between. Authors' methods: Amplifying reference gene primers gave estimates of nucleated cell counts. This table comes from immunoSEQ multiplex PCR, and its TCRdb copy is limited to in-frame clones, with some not included. V and J calls and clone size are as listed in that table; D and trimming were resolved from the DNA. Of some 170,000 clones in the sample, 80% to 90% are singletons; the top ten hold roughly 1.5%. The chain is built from TRBV9 and TRBJ1-1; a possible D gene is TRBD1 (6 bases). The specimen was peripheral blood. This receptor was taken from a woman aged 50 to 60 with acute or convalescent COVID-19. CDR3 sequence reads: CASSATGTSMNTEAFF. CDR3 bases: TGTGCCAGCAGCGCCACAGGGACATCTATGAACACTGAAGCTTTCTTT.